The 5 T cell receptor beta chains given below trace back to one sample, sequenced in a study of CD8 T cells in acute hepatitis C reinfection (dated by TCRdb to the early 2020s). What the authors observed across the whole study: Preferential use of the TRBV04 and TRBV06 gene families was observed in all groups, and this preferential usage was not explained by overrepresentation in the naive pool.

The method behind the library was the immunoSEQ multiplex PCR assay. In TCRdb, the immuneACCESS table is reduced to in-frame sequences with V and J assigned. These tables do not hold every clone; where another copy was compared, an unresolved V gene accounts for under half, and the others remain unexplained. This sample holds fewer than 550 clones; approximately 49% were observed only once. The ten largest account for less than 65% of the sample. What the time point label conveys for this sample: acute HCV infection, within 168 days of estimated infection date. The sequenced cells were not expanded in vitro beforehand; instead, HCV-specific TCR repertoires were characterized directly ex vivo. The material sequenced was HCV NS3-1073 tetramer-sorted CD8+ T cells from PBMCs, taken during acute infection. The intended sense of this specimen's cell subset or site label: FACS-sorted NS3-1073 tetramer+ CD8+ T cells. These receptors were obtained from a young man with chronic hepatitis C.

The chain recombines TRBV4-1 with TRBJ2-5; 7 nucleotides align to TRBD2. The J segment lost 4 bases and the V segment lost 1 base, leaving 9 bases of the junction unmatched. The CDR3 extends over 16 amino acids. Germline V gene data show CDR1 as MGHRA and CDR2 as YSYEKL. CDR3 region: CASSQGNRGEPETQYF. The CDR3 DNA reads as TGCGCCAGCAGCCAAGGGAACCGGGGGGAACCAGAGACCCAGTACTTC.

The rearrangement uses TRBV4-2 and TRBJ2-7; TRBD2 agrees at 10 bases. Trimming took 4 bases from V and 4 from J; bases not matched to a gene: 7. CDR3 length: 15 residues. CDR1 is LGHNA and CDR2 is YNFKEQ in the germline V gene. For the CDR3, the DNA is TGTGCCAGCAGCCCTGGGGGTAGCGGGGGGTACGAGCAGTACTTC. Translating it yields CASSPGGSGGYEQYF.

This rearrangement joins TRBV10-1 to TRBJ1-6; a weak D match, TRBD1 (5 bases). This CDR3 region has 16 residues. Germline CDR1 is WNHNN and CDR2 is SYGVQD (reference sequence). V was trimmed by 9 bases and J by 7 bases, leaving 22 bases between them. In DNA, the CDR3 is TGCGCCAGTGAGCCCTGGGGGACCTCTTGGAATTCACCCCTCCACTTT. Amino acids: CASEPWGTSWNSPLHF.

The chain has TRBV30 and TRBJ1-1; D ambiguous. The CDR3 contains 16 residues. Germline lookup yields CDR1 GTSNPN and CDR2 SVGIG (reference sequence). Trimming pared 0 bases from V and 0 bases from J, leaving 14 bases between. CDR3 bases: TGTGCCTGGAGTGTATTCCCAGGAATCATGAACACTGAAGCTTTCTTT. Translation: CAWSVFPGIMNTEAFF.

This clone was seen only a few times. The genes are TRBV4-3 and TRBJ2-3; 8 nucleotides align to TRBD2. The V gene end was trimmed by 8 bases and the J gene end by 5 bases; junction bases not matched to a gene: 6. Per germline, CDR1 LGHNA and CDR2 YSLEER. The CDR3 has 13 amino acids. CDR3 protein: CASGGTREDTQYF. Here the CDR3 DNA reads TGCGCCAGCGGCGGGACTAGAGAAGATACGCAGTATTTT.